This T cell receptor beta chain was identified during a study of cytomegalovirus exposure and HLA in healthy donors. The CDR3 runs 15 residues. Germline lookup yields CDR1 SGHTA and CDR2 FQGNSA. Use of 60 Vbeta and 13 Jbeta primers characterized the PCR. Clones were read by immunoSEQ multiplex PCR, and TCRdb kept only the in-frame ones, dropping some. Altogether under 150,000 clones are present, 78% being singletons, with the ten largest covering approximately 1.5%. A word on this clone: An end of the junction differs from the germline gene, which may be a read error.

The receptor comes from a young woman in good health and CMV-seronegative. Sequences were obtained from PBMCs. The J gene is TRBJ2-1, the V gene TRBV7-2; TRBD2 is a possible D gene (6 bases). CDR3 nucleotides: TGTGCCAGCAGCCCGTTTGGAGGATCGGGAGCTGAGCGGTTCTTC. Translation: CASSPFGGSGAERFF.